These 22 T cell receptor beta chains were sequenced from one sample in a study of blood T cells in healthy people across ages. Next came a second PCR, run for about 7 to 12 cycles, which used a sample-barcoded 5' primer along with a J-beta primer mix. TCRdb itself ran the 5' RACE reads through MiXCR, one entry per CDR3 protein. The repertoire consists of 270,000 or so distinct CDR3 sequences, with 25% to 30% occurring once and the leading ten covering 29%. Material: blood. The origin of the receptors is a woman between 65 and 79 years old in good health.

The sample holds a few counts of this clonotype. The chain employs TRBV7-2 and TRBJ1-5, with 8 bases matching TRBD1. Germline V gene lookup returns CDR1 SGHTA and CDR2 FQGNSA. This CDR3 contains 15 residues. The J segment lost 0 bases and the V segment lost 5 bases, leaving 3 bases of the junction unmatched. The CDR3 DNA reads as TGTGCCAGCAGCAAAGGACAGGGTAGCAATCAGCCCCAGCATTTT. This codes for CASSKGQGSNQPQHF.

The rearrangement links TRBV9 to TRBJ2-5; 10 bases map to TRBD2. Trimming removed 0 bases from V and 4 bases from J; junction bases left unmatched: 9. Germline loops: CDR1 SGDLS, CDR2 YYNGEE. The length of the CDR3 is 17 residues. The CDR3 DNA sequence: TGTGCCAGCAGCGTAGGACTAGCGGGTAACAACGTAGAGACCCAGTACTTC. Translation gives CASSVGLAGNNVETQYF.

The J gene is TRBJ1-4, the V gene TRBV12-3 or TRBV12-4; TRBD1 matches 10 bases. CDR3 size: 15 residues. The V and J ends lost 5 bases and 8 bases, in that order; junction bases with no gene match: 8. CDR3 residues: CASSTSGTGEEKLFF. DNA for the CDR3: TGTGCCAGCAGTACCTCCGGGACAGGGGAAGAAAAACTGTTTTTT.

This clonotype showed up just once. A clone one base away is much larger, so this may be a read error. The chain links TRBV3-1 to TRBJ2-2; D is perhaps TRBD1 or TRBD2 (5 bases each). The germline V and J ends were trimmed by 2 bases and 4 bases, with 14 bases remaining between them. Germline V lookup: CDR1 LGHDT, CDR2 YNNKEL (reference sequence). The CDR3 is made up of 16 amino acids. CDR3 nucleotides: TGTGCCAGCAGCCAACCCCCGGGACGGACCACCGGGGAGCTGTTTTTT. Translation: CASSQPPGRTTGELFF.

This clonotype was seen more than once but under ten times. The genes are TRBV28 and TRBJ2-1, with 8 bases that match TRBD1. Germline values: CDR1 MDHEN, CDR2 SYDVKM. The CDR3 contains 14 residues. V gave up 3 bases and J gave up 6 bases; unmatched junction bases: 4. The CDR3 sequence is CASSLVGQVNEQFF. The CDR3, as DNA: TGTGCCAGCAGTTTGGTGGGACAGGTCAATGAGCAGTTCTTC. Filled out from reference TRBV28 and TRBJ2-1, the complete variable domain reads DVKVTQSSRYLVKRTGEKVFLECVQDMDHENMFWYRQDPGLGLRLIYFSYDVKMKEKGDIPEGYSVSREKKERFSLILESASTNQTSMYLCASSLVGQVNEQFFGPGTRLTVL.

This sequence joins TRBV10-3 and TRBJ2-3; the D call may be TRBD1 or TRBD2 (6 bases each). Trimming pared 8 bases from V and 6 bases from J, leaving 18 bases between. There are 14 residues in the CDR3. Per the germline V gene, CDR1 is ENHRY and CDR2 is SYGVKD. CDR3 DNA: TGTGCCATCTCCCCCGGGGGCCCCGCTGATACGCAGTATTTT. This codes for CAISPGGPADTQYF.

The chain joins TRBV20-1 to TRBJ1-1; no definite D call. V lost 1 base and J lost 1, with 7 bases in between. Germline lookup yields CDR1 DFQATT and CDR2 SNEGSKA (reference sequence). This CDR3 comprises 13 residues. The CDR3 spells CSARVGKNTEAFF. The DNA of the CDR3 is TGCAGTGCTAGAGTAGGGAAGAACACTGAAGCTTTCTTT.

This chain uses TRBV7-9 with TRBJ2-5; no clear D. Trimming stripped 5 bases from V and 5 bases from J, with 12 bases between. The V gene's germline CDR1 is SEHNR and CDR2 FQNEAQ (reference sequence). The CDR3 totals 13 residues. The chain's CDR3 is CASSETLAETQYF. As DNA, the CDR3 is TGTGCCAGCAGCGAAACACTCGCCGAGACCCAGTACTTC.

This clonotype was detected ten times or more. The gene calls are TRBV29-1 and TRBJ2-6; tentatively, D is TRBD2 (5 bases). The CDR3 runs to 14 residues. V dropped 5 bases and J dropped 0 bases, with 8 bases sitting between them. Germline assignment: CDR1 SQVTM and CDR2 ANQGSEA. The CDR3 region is CSVFEGSGANVLTF. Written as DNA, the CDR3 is TGCAGCGTTTTCGAGGGCTCTGGGGCCAACGTCCTGACTTTC.

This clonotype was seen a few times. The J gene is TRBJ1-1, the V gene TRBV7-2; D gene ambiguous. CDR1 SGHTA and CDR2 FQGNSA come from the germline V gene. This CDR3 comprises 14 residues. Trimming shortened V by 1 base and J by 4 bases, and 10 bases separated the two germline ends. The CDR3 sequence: CASSLVGSGTEAFF. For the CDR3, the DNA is TGTGCCAGCAGCTTAGTGGGGTCGGGCACTGAAGCTTTCTTT.

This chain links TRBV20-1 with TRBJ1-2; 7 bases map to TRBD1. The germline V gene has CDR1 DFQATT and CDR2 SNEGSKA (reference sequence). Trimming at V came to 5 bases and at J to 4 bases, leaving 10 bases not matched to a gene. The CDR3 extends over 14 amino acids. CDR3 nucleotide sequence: TGCAGTGCTTTATCAGGGGGAAGGGGCTATGGCTACACCTTC. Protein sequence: CSALSGGRGYGYTF.

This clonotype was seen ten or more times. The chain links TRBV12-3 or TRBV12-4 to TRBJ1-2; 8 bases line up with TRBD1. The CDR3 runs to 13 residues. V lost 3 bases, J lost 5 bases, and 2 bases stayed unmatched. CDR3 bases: TGTGCCAGCAGTTTGGGACAGGCTTATGGCTACACCTTC. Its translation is CASSLGQAYGYTF.

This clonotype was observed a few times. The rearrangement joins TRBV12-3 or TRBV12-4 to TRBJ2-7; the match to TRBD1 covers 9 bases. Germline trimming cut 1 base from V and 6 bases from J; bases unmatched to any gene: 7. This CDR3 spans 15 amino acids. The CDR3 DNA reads TGTGCCAGCAGTTTAGGAGGTGGGACAGGGAGCGAGCAGTACTTC. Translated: CASSLGGGTGSEQYF.

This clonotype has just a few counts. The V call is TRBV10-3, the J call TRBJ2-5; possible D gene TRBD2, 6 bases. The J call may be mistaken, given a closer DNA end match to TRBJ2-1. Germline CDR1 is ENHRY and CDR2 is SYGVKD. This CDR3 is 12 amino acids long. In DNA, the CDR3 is TGTGCCGCAGGGACTCGCTACAATGAGCAGTTCTTC. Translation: CAAGTRYNEQFF.

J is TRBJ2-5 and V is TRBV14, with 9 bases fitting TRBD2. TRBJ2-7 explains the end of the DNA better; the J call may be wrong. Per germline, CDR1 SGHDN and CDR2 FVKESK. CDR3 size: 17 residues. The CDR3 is CASSQVSGLAGSYEQYF. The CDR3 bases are TGTGCCAGCAGCCAAGTTTCTGGGCTAGCGGGGAGCTACGAGCAGTACTTC.

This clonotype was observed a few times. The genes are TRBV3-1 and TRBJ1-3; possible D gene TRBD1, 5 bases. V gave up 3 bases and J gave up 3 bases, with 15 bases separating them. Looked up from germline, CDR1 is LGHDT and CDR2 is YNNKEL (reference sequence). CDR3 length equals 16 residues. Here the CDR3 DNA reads TGTGCCAGCAGCCAGACCCCCGGACAAGGTGGAAACACCATATATTTT. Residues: CASSQTPGQGGNTIYF.

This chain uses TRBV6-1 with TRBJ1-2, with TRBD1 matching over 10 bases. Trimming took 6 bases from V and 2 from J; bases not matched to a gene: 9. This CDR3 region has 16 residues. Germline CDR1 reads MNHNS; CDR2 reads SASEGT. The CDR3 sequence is CASRITGTGANYGYTF. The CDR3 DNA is TGTGCCAGCAGGATAACCGGGACAGGGGCCAACTATGGCTACACCTTC.

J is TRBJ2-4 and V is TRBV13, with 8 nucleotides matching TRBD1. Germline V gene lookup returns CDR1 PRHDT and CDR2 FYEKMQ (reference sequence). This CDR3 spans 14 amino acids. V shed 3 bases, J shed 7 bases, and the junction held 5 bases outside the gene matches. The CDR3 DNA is TGTGCCAGCAGCTTCCGGACAGGGCAGAACATTCAGTACTTC. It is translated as CASSFRTGQNIQYF. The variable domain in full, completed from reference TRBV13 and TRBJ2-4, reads AAGVIQSPRHLIKEKRETATLKCYPIPRHDTVYWYQQGPGQDPQFLISFYEKMQSDKGSIPDRFSAQQFSDYHSELNMSSLELGDSALYFCASSFRTGQNIQYFGAGTRLSVL.

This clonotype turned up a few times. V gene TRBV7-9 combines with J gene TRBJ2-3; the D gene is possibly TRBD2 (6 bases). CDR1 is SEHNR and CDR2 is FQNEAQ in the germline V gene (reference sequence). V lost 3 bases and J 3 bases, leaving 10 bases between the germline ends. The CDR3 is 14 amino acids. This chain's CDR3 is CASSFYGGTDTQYF. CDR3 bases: TGTGCCAGCAGCTTCTACGGGGGAACAGATACGCAGTATTTT.

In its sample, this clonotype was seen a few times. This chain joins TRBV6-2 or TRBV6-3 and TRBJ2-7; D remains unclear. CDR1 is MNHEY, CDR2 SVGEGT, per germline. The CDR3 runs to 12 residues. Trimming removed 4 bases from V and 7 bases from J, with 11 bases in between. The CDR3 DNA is TGTGCCAGCAGTTCCGCCGGTATAGAGCAGTACTTC. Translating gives CASSSAGIEQYF.

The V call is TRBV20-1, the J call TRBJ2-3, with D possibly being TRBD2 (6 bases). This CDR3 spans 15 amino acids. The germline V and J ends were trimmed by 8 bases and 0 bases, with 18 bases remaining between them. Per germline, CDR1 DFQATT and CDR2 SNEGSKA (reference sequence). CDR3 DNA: TGCAGTCCTTCATTCGCCGGGACTAGCACAGATACGCAGTATTTT. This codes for CSPSFAGTSTDTQYF.

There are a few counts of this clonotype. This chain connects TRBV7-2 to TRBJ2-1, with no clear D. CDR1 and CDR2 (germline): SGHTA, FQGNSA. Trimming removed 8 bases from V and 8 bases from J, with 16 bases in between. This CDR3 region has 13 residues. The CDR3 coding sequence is TGTGCCAGCGGATCATGGCTGGTTCATGAGCAGTTCTTC. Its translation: CASGSWLVHEQFF.